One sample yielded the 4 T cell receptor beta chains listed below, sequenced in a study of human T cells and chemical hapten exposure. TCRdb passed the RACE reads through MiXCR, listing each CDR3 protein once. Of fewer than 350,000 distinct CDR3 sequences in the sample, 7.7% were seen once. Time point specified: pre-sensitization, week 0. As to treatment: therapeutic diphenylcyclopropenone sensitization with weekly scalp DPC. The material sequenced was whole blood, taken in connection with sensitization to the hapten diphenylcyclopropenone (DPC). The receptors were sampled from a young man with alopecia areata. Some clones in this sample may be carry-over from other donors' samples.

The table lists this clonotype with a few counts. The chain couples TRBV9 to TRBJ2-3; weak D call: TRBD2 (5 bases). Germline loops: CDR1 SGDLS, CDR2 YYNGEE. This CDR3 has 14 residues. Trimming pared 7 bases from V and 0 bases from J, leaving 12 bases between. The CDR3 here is CASRHRGSTDTQYF. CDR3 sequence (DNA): TGTGCCAGCCGACACCGCGGGAGCACAGATACGCAGTATTTT.

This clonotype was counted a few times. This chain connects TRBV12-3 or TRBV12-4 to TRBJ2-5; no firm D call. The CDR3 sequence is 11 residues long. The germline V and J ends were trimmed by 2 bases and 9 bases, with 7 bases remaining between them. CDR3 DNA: TGTGCCAGCAGTTTAAACAGCCCCCAGTACTTC. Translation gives CASSLNSPQYF.

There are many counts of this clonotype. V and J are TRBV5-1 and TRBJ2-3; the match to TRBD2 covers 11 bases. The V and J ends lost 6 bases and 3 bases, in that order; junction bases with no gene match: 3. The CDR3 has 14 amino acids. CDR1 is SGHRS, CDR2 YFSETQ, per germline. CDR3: CASTTSGVTDTQYF. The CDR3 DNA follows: TGCGCCAGCACGACTAGCGGGGTGACAGATACGCAGTATTTT. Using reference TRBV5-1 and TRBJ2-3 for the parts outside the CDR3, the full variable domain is KAGVTQTPRYLIKTRGQQVTLSCSPISGHRSVSWYQQTPGQGLQFLFEYFSETQRNKGNFPGRFSGRQFSNSRSEMNVSTLELGDSALYLCASTTSGVTDTQYFGPGTRLTVL.

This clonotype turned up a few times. In nucleotides, the CDR3 is TGCGCCAGCACCTCCTTGGGGCAGGGAGTCCCTGGAAACACCATATATTTT. This sequence encodes CASTSLGQGVPGNTIYF. The rearrangement uses TRBV5-1 and TRBJ1-3, with D possibly TRBD1 on 5 matching bases. CDR1 SGHRS and CDR2 YFSETQ come from the germline V gene. The CDR3 has 17 amino acids. The V end was cut by 6 bases, the J end by 2 bases, with 21 bases between.